The following is a T cell receptor beta chain sequence with its context. This sample was taken from a study of blood T cell repertoires in COVID-19. The wider study: The United States, Italy and Spain supplied acute and convalescent COVID-19 samples.

Per the original data handling: For nucleated cells, counts were estimated from reference gene primer amplification. Measured with immunoSEQ multiplex PCR; TCRdb has only the in-frame clones, and not every one. V, J and clone size reflect that table, while D and trimming were determined from the DNA. The sample contains about 170,000 clones, 79% of which appear only once. Enrollees, roughly 18 to 89 years old, lived in approximately 25 US areas. The CDR3 extends over 16 amino acids. V lost 2 bases and J lost 1; bases outside the gene matches: 4. The germline CDR1 and CDR2 sequences are KGHSH and LQKENI.

This sequence was found in an older woman in a cohort exposed to, infected with or recovered from COVID-19 (not recorded which). The specimen sequenced was PBMCs or T cells enriched from blood (not recorded which). The chain has TRBV18 and TRBJ1-3; TRBD1 aligns across 8 bases. CDR3 in amino acids: CASSPTGGISGNTIYF. CDR3 coding DNA: TGTGCCAGCTCACCAACAGGGGGAATTTCTGGAAACACCATATATTTT.